This T cell receptor (beta chain) was identified during a study of PD-1 blockade in classical Hodgkin lymphoma. Study observations and caveats: CD8+ TCR diversity did not rise significantly by C4D1, unlike CD4+. At baseline, newly diagnosed patients reportedly showed less TCR diversity than healthy donors.

Some clones are missing from TCRdb's copy, which holds only in-frame ones; the method was immunoSEQ multiplex PCR. The sample carries approximately 89,000 clones, 83% recorded once. As regards this clone: Its antigen remains unknown.

There are 15 residues in the CDR3. The J segment lost 1 base and the V segment lost 5 bases, leaving 2 bases of the junction unmatched. Germline V CDR1 and CDR2: SNHLY, FYNNEI. Time point meaning: cycle 4 day 1 (C4D1), after less than 7 weeks of nivolumab. Each and every patient relapsed after autologous stem cell transplantation, and patients got differing brentuximab vedotin exposure. This receptor was obtained from a human donor with classical Hodgkin lymphoma. The chain uses TRBV2 and TRBJ2-2, with 9 bases lining up with TRBD2. The specimen comprised peripheral blood mononuclear cells (PBMCs), sampled before the fourth cycle of nivolumab. In DNA form, the CDR3 reads TGTGCCAGCAGTTTTAGCGGGGGGAACACCGGGGAGCTGTTTTTT. It translates to CASSFSGGNTGELFF.